This TCR beta chain originates from a study of shared clonotypes between healthy human individuals. As for the study in general: CD8 memory received one plate per donor, CD8 naive two, CD4 memory three and CD4 naive three.

Produced via immunoSEQ multiplex PCR; TCRdb's table is partial and in-frame only. The table has roughly 2,000,000 clones, roughly 95% seen once. General study results and limits: Sampling covered nothing but blood. Tissue TCR repertoires likely differ from those found in blood. On the whole, naive subsets had larger estimated richness than memory subsets had.

The CDR3 extends over 18 amino acids. V was shortened by 0 bases and J by 4 bases, with 16 bases between the two germline ends. Germline values: CDR1 LNHNV, CDR2 YYDKDF (reference sequence). About this clone: The antigen remains unidentified.

The naive CD8 subset, CD45RO-negative cells positively selected for CCR7, excluded terminally differentiated effector memory CD45RA+ cells. Only Caucasian adults living in Nashville, Tennessee served as donors. The V and J genes are TRBV15 and TRBJ2-6; the D is unclear. The origin of this receptor is a man aged 18 to 30 in good health. Some clones in this sample may be carry-over from other donors' samples. The source material was naive CD8+ T cells from PBMCs. The CDR3 spells CATSRDHPAGFGANVLTF. The CDR3 coding sequence is TGTGCCACCAGCAGAGATCACCCGGCTGGATTCGGGGCCAACGTCCTGACTTTC.